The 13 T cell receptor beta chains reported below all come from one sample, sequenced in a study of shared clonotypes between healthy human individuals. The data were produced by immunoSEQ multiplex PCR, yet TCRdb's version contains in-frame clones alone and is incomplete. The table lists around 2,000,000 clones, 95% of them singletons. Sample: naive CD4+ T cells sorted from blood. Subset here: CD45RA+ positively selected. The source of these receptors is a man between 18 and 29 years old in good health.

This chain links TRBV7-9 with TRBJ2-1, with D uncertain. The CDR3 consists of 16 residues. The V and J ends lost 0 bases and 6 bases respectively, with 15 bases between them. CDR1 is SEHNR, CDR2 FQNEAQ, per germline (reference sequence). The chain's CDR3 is CASSLAAKAMGNEQFF. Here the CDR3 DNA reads TGTGCCAGCAGCTTAGCGGCTAAGGCTATGGGCAATGAGCAGTTCTTC.

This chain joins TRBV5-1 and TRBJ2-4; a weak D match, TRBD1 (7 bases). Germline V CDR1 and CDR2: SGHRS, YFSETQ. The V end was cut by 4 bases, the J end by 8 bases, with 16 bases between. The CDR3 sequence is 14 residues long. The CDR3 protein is CASSLRQGGDIQYF. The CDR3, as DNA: TGCGCCAGCAGCCTTCGACAGGGAGGTGACATTCAGTACTTC.

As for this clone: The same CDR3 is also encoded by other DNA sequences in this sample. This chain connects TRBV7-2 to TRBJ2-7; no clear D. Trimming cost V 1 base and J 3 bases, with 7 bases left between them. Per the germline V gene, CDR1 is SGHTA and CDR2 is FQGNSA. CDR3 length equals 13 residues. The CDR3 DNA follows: TGTGCCAGCAGCTTAGGCGGTGGCTACGAGCAGTACTTC. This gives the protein CASSLGGGYEQYF.

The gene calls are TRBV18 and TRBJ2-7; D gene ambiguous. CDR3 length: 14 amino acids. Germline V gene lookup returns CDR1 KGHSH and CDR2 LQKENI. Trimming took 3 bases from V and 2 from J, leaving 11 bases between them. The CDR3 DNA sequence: TGTGCCAGCTCACCGTCATCATTCACCTACGAGCAGTACTTC. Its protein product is CASSPSSFTYEQYF.

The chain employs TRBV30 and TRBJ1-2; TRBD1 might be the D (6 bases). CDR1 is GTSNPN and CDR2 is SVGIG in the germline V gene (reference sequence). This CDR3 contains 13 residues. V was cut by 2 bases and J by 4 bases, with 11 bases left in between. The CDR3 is CAWSLGASYGYTF. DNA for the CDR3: TGTGCCTGGAGTCTGGGGGCCTCCTATGGCTACACCTTC.

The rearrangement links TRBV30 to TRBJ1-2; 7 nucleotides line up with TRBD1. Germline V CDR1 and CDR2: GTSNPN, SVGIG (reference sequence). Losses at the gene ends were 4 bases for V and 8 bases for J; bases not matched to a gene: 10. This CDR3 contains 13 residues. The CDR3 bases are TGTGCCTGGACTCTATTGTCGACAGGGGGCTACACCTTC. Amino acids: CAWTLLSTGGYTF.

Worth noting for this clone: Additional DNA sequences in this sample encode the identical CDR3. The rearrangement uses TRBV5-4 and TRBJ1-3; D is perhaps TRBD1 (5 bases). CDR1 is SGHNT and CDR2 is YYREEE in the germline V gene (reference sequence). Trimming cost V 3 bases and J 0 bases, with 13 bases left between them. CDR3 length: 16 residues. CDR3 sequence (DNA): TGTGCCAGCAGCTCTGGGACTTCCAACTCTGGAAACACCATATATTTT. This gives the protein CASSSGTSNSGNTIYF.

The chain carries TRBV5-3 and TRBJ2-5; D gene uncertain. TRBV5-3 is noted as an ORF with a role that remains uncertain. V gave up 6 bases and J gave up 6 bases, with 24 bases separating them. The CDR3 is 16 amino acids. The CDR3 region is CARTPPSTAGIQTQYF. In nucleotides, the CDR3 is TGTGCCAGAACCCCCCCGAGCACGGCCGGTATACAGACCCAGTACTTC.

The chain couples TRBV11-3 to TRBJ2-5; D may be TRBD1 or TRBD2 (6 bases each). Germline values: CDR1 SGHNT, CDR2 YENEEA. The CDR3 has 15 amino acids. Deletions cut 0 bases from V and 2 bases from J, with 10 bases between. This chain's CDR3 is CASSLDGGGQETQYF. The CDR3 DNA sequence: TGTGCCAGCAGCTTAGATGGAGGGGGACAAGAGACCCAGTACTTC.

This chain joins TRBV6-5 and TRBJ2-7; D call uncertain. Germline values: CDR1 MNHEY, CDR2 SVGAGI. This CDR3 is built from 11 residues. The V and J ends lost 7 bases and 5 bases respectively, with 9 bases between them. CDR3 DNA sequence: TGTGCCAGCAAAAGACGGCACGAGCAGTACTTC. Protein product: CASKRRHEQYF.

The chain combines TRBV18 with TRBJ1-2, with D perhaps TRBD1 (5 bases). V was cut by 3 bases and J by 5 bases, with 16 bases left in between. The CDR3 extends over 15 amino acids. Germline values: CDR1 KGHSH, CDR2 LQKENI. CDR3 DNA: TGTGCCAGCTCACCTCGGTCCCAGGGCTCATATGGCTACACCTTC. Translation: CASSPRSQGSYGYTF.

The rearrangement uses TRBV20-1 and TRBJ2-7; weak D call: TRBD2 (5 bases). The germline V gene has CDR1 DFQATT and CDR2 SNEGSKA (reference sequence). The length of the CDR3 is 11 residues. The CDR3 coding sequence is TGCAGCGCGGAGCGGCAATACGAGCAGTACTTC. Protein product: CSAERQYEQYF.

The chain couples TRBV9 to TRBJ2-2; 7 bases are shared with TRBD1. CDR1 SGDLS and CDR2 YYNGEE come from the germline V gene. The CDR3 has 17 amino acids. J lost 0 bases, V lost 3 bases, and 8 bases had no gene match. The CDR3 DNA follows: TGTGCCAGCAGCGCAACAAAGGGGGCGACGAACACCGGGGAGCTGTTTTTT. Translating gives CASSATKGATNTGELFF.